This T cell receptor beta chain was documented in a study of metastatic and nonmetastatic thyroid tumors. Whole-study findings and limits: In both blood and tumor samples, TCR beta diversity was reported significantly higher for malignant than benign nodules.

This CDR3 region has 16 residues. V gave up 0 bases and J gave up 6 bases; unmatched junction bases: 6. CDR1 is SGHRS, CDR2 YFSETQ, per germline. To note about this clone: The antigen is unknown.

In the authors' workflow: The distant-metastasis classifier for papillary thyroid cancer was built from CDR3 differences across clinicopathological groups. TCRdb re-called the PCR reads with MiXCR. For this entry, the V and J calls and clone size follow TCRdb and not the study's own pipeline. The profile shows 18,000 or so clones, about a third of them singletons. The entire patient cohort was treatment-naive prior to thyroid surgery. The J gene is TRBJ1-5, the V gene TRBV5-1, with 10 bases identical to TRBD1. The receptor was isolated from a female donor with papillary thyroid cancer or a benign thyroid nodule (not recorded which). Some clones in this sample may be carry-over from other donors' samples. The sample taken for sequencing was tumor tissue. Here the CDR3 reads CASSLGPGQGSQPQHF. Written as DNA, the CDR3 is TGCGCCAGCAGCTTGGGGCCGGGACAGGGGTCTCAGCCCCAGCATTTT. The complete variable domain, with remaining parts taken from reference TRBV5-1 and TRBJ1-5, reads KAGVTQTPRYLIKTRGQQVTLSCSPISGHRSVSWYQQTPGQGLQFLFEYFSETQRNKGNFPGRFSGRQFSNSRSEMNVSTLELGDSALYLCASSLGPGQGSQPQHFGDGTRLSIL.